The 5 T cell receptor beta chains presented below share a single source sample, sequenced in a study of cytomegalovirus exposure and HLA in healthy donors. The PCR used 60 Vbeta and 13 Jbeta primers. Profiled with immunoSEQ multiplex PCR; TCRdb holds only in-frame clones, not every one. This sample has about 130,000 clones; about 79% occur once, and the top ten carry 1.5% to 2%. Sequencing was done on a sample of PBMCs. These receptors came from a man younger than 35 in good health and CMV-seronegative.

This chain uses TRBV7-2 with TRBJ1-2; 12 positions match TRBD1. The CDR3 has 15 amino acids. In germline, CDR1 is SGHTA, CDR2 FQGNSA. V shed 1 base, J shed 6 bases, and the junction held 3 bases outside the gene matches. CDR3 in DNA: TGTGCCAGCAGCTTAGTAGGGACAGGGGGCAATGGCTACACCTTC. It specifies CASSLVGTGGNGYTF.

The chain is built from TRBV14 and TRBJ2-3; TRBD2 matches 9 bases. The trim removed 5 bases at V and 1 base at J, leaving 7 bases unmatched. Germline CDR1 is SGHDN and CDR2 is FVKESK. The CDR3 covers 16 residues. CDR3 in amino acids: CASSYIAGDGTDTQYF. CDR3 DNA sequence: TGTGCCAGCAGCTATATAGCGGGAGATGGCACAGATACGCAGTATTTT.

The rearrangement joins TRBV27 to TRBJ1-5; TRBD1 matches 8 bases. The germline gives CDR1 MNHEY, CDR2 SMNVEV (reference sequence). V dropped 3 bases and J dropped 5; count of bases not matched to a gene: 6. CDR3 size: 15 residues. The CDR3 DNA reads TGTGCCAGCAGTTTGACAGGGGAGGTCTATCAGCCCCAGCATTTT. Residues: CASSLTGEVYQPQHF.

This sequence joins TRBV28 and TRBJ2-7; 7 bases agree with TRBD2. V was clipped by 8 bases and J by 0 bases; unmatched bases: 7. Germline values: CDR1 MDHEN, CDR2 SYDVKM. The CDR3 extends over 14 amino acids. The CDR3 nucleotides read TGTGCCAGCGGCCTGACTAGCACCTCCTACGAGCAGTACTTC. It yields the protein CASGLTSTSYEQYF. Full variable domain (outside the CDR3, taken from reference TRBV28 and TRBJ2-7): DVKVTQSSRYLVKRTGEKVFLECVQDMDHENMFWYRQDPGLGLRLIYFSYDVKMKEKGDIPEGYSVSREKKERFSLILESASTNQTSMYLCASGLTSTSYEQYFGPGTRLTVT.

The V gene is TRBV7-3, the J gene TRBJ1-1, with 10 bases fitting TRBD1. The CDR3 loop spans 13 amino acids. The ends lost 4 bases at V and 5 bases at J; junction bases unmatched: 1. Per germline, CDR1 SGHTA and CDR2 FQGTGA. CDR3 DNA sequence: TGTGCCAGCAGCTGGACAGGGGGAACTGAAGCTTTCTTT. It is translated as CASSWTGGTEAFF.